This T cell receptor beta chain was identified in a study of human T cells and chemical hapten exposure. Study-wide background: Sensitization used 2% DPC on approximately 2 cm by approximately 2 cm upper inner arm skin. General observations from the study: Expanded TCRs produced significantly more large CDR3 similarity clusters than controls did.

Single cDNA molecules in the library carried unique molecular identifiers attached during preparation. Study processing details: Individual samples carried between about 23,224 and 750,000 TCRs, with around 96,000 as the median. MiXCR, run by TCRdb on the RACE reads, gives a single entry per CDR3 protein. Here the V and J calls rest on TCRdb's processing, not on the authors' analysis. This sample yields more than 75,000 distinct CDR3 sequences, of which approximately 8.6% are seen a single time; more than 2% belongs to the top ten. Sample time point: patch test 2, 6 weeks after DPC sensitization. As to treatment: therapeutic diphenylcyclopropenone sensitization with weekly scalp DPC. The CDR3 totals 14 residues. Trimming took 5 bases from V and 7 from J, leaving 15 bases between them. CDR1 is MDHEN, CDR2 SYDVKM, per germline. This clonotype came up a few times. Its target is not known.

This receptor was taken from a woman in her thirties or forties with alopecia areata. Some clones in this sample may be carry-over from other donors' samples. The J gene is TRBJ2-1, the V gene TRBV28, with unresolved D. This sample comprised whole blood, obtained in connection with sensitization to the hapten diphenylcyclopropenone (DPC). The CDR3 nucleotides read TGTGCCAGCAGTCTTTCCACTCTAAGGAATGAGCAGTTCTTC. It specifies CASSLSTLRNEQFF.